This is a list of T cell receptor beta chains from one sample in a study of identical twins. TCRdb reprocessed the 5' RACE reads with MiXCR, giving one entry per CDR3 protein. The data hold some 900,000 distinct CDR3 sequences, with 9% to 15% observed a single time. The sample was also linked to a second study, of yellow fever vaccine responses in identical twins.

Material: PBMCs. Receptor source: a woman aged 18-29 years in good health. Each CDR3 is given with its conserved first and last residue. The D gene is left open where the match is weak. Size is omitted from some rows. Given values are once, few, many or a class for expanded clones.

size | J | V | D | CDR3 | DNA
. | TRBJ2-1 | TRBV5-5 | . | CASSLSRGPFSYNEQFF | TGTGCCAGCAGCTTGTCCAGGGGTCCGTTCTCCTACAATGAGCAGTTCTTC
few | TRBJ2-1 | TRBV7-9 | TRBD1 | CASSLAGQGRDNEQFF | TGTGCCAGCAGCTTAGCGGGACAGGGAAGGGACAATGAGCAGTTCTTC
few | TRBJ1-1 | TRBV10-3 | . | CAIEDSSNTEAFF | TGTGCCATTGAGGACAGCTCCAACACTGAAGCTTTCTTT
. | TRBJ2-6 | TRBV27 | TRBD1 | CASSSGGGANVLTF | TGTGCCAGCAGTTCAGGGGGTGGGGCCAACGTCCTGACTTTC
many | TRBJ2-3 | TRBV20-1 | . | CSARKDDTQYF | TGCAGTGCTAGAAAAGATGATACGCAGTATTTT
many | TRBJ2-7 | TRBV20-1 | . | CSAGKIGSYEQYF | TGCAGTGCTGGGAAGATCGGCTCCTACGAGCAGTACTTC
. | TRBJ1-2 | TRBV20-1 | . | CSARDGSYGYTF | TGCAGTGCCCGGGACGGGAGTTATGGCTACACCTTC
few | TRBJ2-5 | TRBV20-1 | . | CSARVGRSETQYF | TGCAGTGCTAGGGTCGGCAGATCCGAGACCCAGTACTTC
. | TRBJ2-7 | TRBV9 | TRBD2 | CASSVELAGIKEQYF | TGTGCCAGCAGCGTAGAACTAGCGGGGATTAAGGAGCAGTACTTC
few | TRBJ1-1 | TRBV4-1 | . | CASSTVGNTEAFF | TGCGCCAGCAGCACAGTTGGAAACACTGAAGCTTTCTTT
few | TRBJ2-5 | TRBV20-1 | . | CSARDTTQETQYF | TGCAGTGCTAGAGACACTACCCAAGAGACCCAGTACTTC
. | TRBJ2-7 | TRBV12-3/TRBV12-4 | TRBD1 | CASSPWTGPHEQYF | TGTGCCAGCTCCCCTTGGACAGGTCCCCACGAGCAGTACTTC
. | TRBJ2-1 | TRBV29-1 | TRBD2 | CSQKTSGNNEQFF | TGCAGCCAAAAGACTAGCGGGAATAATGAGCAGTTCTTC
. | TRBJ1-2 | TRBV14 | . | CASSQEARANYGYTF | TGTGCCAGCAGCCAAGAGGCAAGGGCAAACTATGGCTACACCTTC
. | TRBJ2-1 | TRBV11-2 | . | CASSLAPLDNEQFF | TGTGCCAGCAGCTTAGCTCCCTTGGACAATGAGCAGTTCTTC
. | TRBJ1-6 | TRBV6-1 | . | CASRWGLGAPLHF | TGTGCCAGCAGATGGGGCTTAGGTGCGCCCCTCCACTTT
. | TRBJ2-2 | TRBV5-5 | . | CASSLVAGGGELFF | TGTGCCAGCAGCTTGGTGGCCGGGGGCGGGGAGCTGTTTTTT
few | TRBJ2-2 | TRBV11-2 | . | CASSLGPVTGELFF | TGTGCCAGCAGCTTAGGGCCAGTCACCGGGGAGCTGTTTTTT